This TCR beta chain was captured by sequencing in a study of shared clonotypes between healthy human individuals. Profiling relied on immunoSEQ multiplex PCR, and the TCRdb table lists in-frame clones only, not all of them. The table shows approximately 740,000 clones, with almost 95% occurring only once. This clone came up a few times. This CDR3 has 13 residues. The V gene lost 5 bases and the J gene lost 2 bases, with 11 bases spanning the gap. Germline V gene lookup returns CDR1 SGHRS and CDR2 YFSETQ. Naive CD8 cells, CD45RO-negative and positively selected for CCR7, excluded terminally differentiated effector memory CD45RA+ cells.

This sequence originates from a man under 40 in good health. The sample consisted of naive CD8+ T cells sorted from blood. The chain couples TRBV5-1 to TRBJ2-7; possible D gene TRBD2, 5 bases. The CDR3 loop is CASRAELTYEQYF. CDR3 sequence (DNA): TGCGCCAGCAGAGCGGAGCTTACCTACGAGCAGTACTTC.